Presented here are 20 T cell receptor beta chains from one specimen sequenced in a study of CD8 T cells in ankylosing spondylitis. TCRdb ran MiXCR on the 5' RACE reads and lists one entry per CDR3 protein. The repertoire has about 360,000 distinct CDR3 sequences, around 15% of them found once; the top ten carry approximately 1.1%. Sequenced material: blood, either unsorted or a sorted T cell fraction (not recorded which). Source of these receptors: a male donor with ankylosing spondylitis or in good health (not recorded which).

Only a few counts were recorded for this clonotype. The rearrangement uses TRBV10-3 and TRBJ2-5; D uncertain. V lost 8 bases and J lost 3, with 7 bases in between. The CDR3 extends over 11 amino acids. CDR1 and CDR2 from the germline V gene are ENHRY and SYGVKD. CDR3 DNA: TGTGCCATCGGGCAGAAAGAGACCCAGTACTTC. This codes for CAIGQKETQYF.

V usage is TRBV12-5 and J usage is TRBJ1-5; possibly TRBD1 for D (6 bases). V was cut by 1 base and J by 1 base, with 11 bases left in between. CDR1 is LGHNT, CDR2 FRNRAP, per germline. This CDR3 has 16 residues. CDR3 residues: CASGLGGGESNQPQHF. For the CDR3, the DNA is TGTGCTAGTGGTTTGGGAGGGGGAGAAAGCAATCAGCCCCAGCATTTT. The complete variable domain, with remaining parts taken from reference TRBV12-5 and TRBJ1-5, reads DARVTQTPRHKVTEMGQEVTMRCQPILGHNTVFWYRQTMMQGLELLAYFRNRAPLDDSGMPKDRFSAEMPDATLATLKIQPSEPRDSAVYFCASGLGGGESNQPQHFGDGTRLSIL.

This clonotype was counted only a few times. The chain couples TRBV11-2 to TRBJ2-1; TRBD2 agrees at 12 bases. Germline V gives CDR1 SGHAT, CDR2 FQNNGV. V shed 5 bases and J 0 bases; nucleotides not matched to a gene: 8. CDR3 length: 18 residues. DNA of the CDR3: TGTGCCAGCAGCCGAGGACTAGCGGGATGGAGCTCCTACAATGAGCAGTTCTTC. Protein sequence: CASSRGLAGWSSYNEQFF. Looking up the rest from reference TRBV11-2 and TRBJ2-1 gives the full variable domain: EAGVAQSPRYKIIEKRQSVAFWCNPISGHATLYWYQQILGQGPKLLIQFQNNGVVDDSQLPKDRFSAERLKGVDSTLKIQPAKLEDSAVYLCASSRGLAGWSSYNEQFFGPGTRLTVL.

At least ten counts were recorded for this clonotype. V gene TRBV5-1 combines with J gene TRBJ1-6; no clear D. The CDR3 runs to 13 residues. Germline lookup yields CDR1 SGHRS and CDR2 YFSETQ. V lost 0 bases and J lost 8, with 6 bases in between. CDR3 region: CASSLEGDSPLHF. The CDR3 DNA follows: TGCGCCAGCAGCTTGGAGGGAGATTCACCCCTCCACTTT.

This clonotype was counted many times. CDR3 sequence: CASSRPGTGAHHTSNYGYTF. CDR3 DNA sequence: TGTGCCAGCAGCCGTCCCGGGACAGGGGCCCACCACACTTCTAACTATGGCTACACCTTC. The chain is built from TRBV7-9 and TRBJ1-2; 10 positions match TRBD1. From germline, CDR1 is SEHNR and CDR2 FQNEAQ (reference sequence). CDR3 size: 20 residues. Trimming cost V 5 bases and J 0 bases; bases outside gene matches: 18.

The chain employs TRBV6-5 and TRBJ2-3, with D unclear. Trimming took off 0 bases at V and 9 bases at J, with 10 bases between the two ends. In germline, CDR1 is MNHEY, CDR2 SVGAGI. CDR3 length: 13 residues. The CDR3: CASSYSRTETQYF. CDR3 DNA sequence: TGTGCCAGCAGTTACTCGAGAACCGAAACGCAGTATTTT.

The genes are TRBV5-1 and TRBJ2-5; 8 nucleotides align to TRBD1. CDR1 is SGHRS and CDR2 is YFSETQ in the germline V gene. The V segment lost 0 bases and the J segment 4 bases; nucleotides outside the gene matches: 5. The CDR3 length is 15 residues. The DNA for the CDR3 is TGCGCCAGCAGCTTGGGGACAGGGCTATCAGAGACCCAGTACTTC. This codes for CASSLGTGLSETQYF.

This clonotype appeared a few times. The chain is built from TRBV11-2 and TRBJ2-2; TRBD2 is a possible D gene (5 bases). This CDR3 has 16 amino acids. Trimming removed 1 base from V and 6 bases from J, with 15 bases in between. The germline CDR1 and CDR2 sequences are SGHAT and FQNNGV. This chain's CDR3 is CASSLVGSRVSGELFF. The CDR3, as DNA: TGTGCCAGCAGCTTAGTCGGCTCGCGGGTTTCCGGGGAGCTGTTTTTT.

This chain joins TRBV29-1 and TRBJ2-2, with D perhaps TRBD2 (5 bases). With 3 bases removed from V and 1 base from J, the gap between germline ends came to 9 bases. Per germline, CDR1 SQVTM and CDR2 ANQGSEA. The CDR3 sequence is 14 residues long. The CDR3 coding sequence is TGCAGCGTTGAGGCGGGTTTGAACACCGGGGAGCTGTTTTTT. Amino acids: CSVEAGLNTGELFF.

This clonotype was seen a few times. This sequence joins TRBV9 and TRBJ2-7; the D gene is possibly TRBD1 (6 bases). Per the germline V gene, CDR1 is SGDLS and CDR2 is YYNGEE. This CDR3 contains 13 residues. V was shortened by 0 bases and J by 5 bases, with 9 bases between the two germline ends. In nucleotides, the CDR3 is TGTGCCAGCAGCGTAGCAGCAGGGGACGAGCAGTACTTC. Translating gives CASSVAAGDEQYF.

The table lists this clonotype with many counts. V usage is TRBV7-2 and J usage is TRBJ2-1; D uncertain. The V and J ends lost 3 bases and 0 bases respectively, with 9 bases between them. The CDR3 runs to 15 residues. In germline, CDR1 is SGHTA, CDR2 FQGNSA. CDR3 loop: CASSLIGVSYNEQFF. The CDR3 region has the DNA TGTGCCAGCAGCTTGATCGGTGTCTCCTACAATGAGCAGTTCTTC.

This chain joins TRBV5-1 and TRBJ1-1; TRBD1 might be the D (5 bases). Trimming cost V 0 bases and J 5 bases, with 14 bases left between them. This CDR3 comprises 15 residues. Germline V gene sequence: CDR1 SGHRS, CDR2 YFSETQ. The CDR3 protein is CASSLAPGLETEAFF. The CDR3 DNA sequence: TGCGCCAGCAGCTTGGCCCCAGGGTTGGAGACTGAAGCTTTCTTT.

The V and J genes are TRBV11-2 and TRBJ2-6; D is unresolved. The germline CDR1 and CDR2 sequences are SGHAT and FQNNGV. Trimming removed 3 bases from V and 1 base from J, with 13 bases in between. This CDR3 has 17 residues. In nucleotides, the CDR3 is TGTGCCAGCAGCTTGAATGTGGTATGGTCTGGGGCCAACGTCCTGACTTTC. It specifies CASSLNVVWSGANVLTF.

CDR3 region: CASSPQGIPNYGYTF. The CDR3, as DNA: TGTGCCAGCAGCCCGCAGGGGATCCCTAACTATGGCTACACCTTC. V usage is TRBV11-2 and J usage is TRBJ1-2; TRBD1 might be the D (6 bases). Germline loops: CDR1 SGHAT, CDR2 FQNNGV. Trimming shortened V by 5 bases and J by 0 bases, and 13 bases separated the two germline ends. The CDR3 is 15 amino acids.

The CDR3 DNA sequence: TGTGCCAGCAGTGCCGACGCGAATTACGAGCAGTACTTC. Protein product: CASSADANYEQYF. The chain uses TRBV6-1 and TRBJ2-7; unclear D gene. CDR1 is MNHNS and CDR2 is SASEGT in the germline V gene. The V gene lost 4 bases and the J gene lost 4 bases, with 11 bases spanning the gap. CDR3 size: 13 residues.

The CDR3 spells CASSKQGAEQYF. DNA of the CDR3: TGTGCCAGCAGCAAACAGGGGGCCGAGCAGTACTTC. This chain connects TRBV25-1 to TRBJ2-7; the match to TRBD1 covers 9 bases. V lost 6 bases and J lost 6; bases outside the gene matches: 3. The germline V gene has CDR1 MGHDK and CDR2 SYGVNS. The CDR3 is 12 amino acids.

CDR3 protein: CASSLDQPNEQYF. The CDR3 DNA reads TGTGCCAGCAGTTTAGACCAGCCTAACGAGCAGTACTTC. This rearrangement joins TRBV12-3 or TRBV12-4 to TRBJ2-7; D is unresolved. There are 13 residues in the CDR3. Trimming took off 1 base at V and 5 bases at J, with 9 bases between the two ends.

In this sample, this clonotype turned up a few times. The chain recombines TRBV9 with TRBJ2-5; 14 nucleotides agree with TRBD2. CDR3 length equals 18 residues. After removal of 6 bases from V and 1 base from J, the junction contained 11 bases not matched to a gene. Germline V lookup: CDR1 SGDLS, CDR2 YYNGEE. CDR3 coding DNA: TGTGCCAGCAACGCCGGGACTAGCGGGAGAGTGGGCCAAGAGACCCAGTACTTC. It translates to CASNAGTSGRVGQETQYF.

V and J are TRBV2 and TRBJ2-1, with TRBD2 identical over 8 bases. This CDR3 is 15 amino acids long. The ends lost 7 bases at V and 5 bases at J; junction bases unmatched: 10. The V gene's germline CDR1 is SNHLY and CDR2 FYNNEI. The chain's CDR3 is CASTLAGQPNNEQFF. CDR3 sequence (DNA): TGTGCCAGCACCTTAGCGGGGCAACCTAACAATGAGCAGTTCTTC.

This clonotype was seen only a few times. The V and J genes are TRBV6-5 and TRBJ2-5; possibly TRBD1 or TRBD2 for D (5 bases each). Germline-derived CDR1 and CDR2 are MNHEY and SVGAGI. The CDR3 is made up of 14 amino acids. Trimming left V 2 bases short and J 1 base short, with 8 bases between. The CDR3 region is CASSYGTVQETQYF. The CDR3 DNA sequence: TGTGCCAGCAGTTACGGGACGGTCCAAGAGACCCAGTACTTC.